The present entry profiles one T cell receptor beta chain with its context. Its specificity is unknown. The data are from a study of T cell responses to AZD1222 COVID-19 vaccine. Points from the study as a whole: Seropositive status at baseline applied to only six AZD1222 recipients.

The CDR3 is 15 amino acids. Per germline, CDR1 SGHDT and CDR2 YYEEEE. V was clipped by 0 bases and J by 5 bases; unmatched bases: 3. Sequenced by immunoSEQ multiplex PCR; TCRdb stores in-frame clones only, minus some. The table shows approximately 77,000 clones, with 92% occurring only once. The source of this sequence is an adult who received the AZD1222 COVID-19 vaccine. The starting material was peripheral blood, obtained 28 days after the second AZD1222 dose. The chain uses TRBV5-6 and TRBJ1-5; 9 bases map to TRBD1. The CDR3 loop reads CASSLEGQGYQPQHF. CDR3 DNA sequence: TGTGCCAGCAGCTTGGAGGGACAGGGATATCAGCCCCAGCATTTT.